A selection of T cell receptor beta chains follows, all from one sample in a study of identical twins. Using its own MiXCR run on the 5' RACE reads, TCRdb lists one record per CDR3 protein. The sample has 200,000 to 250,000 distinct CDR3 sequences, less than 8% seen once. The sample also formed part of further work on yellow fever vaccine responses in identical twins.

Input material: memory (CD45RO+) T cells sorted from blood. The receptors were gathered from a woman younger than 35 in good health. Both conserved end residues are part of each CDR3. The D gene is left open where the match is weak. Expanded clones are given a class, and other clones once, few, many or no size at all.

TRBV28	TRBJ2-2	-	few	TGTGCCAGCAGTCGGGACTCCTTAAACACCGGGGAGCTGTTTTTT	CASSRDSLNTGELFF
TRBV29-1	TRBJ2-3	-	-	TGCAGCGGGGGACCGGGCCCAGATACGCAGTATTTT	CSGGPGPDTQYF
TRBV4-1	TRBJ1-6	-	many	TGCGCCAGCAGCCAAGAAAGTGCCTTAAGCTCCTATAATTCACCCCTCCACTTT	CASSQESALSSYNSPLHF
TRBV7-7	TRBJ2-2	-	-	TGTGCTAGCAGCCTTACAGCAGACACCGGGGAGCTGTTTTTT	CASSLTADTGELFF
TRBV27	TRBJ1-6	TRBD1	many	TGTGCCAGCAGTTTAGTGGGACAGGGAACCTATAATTCACCCCTCCACTTT	CASSLVGQGTYNSPLHF
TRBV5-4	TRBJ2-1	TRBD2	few	TGTGCCAGCAGCTTGACTGGGCTAGCGGGAGTAACGAGCTCCTACAATGAGCAGTTCTTC	CASSLTGLAGVTSSYNEQFF
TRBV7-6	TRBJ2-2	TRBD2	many	TGTGCCAGCAGCTTAGCGCCAGGACTAGCGGGAGTGGACGGGGAGCTGTTTTTT	CASSLAPGLAGVDGELFF
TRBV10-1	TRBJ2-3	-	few	TGCGCCAGCAGTGAGTCGCCGGTAGCTCCAGATACGCAGTATTTT	CASSESPVAPDTQYF
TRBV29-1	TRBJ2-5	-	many	TGCAGCGTTGAAGATACGGACAACCTAGAGACCCAGTACTTC	CSVEDTDNLETQYF
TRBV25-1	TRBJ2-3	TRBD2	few	TGTGCCAGCAAAAGCGGGGGACTAGCGGGAGGGCCAGATACGCAGTATTTT	CASKSGGLAGGPDTQYF
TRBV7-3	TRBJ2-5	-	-	TGTGCCAGCAGCGCTACCGTGTTGGCGACCCAGTACTTC	CASSATVLATQYF
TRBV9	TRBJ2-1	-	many	TGTGCCAGCAGCGTAGGTCCGGAAAATGAGCAGTTCTTC	CASSVGPENEQFF
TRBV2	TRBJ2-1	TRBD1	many	TGTGCCAGCAGTTACAGGGGAAATGACAATGAGCAGTTCTTC	CASSYRGNDNEQFF
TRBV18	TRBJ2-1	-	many	TGTGCCAGCTCACCACCCCGGCCGGATTATGGTGAGCAGTTCTTC	CASSPPRPDYGEQFF
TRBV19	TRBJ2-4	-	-	TGTGCCAGTAGGCAGGACTTGGGGGCCAAAAACATTCAGTACTTC	CASRQDLGAKNIQYF
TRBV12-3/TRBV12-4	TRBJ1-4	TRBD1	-	TGTGCCAGCAGACGGACAGGGGGCGATGAAAAACTGTTTTTT	CASRRTGGDEKLFF
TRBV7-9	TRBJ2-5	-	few	TGTGCCAGCAGCTTAGCAAAAAGAGCGGGTCAAGAGACCCAGTACTTC	CASSLAKRAGQETQYF
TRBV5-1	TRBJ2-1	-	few	TGCGCCAGCAGCTTTGAGGGGGCGGGAAATGAGCAGTTCTTC	CASSFEGAGNEQFF
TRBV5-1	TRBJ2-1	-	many	TGCGCCAGCAGCTTGAATAGGGCCGGCGAGGCTCATCATGAGCAGTTCTTC	CASSLNRAGEAHHEQFF
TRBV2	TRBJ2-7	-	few	TGTGCCAGCAGGGTTAGCTACGAGCAGTACTTC	CASRVSYEQYF
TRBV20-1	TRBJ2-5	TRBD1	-	TGCAGTGCTTCAAACCGACAGGGGCGACAAGAGACCCAGTACTTC	CSASNRQGRQETQYF
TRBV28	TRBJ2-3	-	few	TGTGCCAGCACCTCCCCAGATACGCAGTATTTT	CASTSPDTQYF
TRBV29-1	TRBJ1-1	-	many	TGCAGCGTTGAAGGGGGGAGGACTGAAGCTTTCTTT	CSVEGGRTEAFF
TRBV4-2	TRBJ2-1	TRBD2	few	TGTGCCAGCAGCCGTGGGACTAGTATGTCCTACAATGAGCAGTTCTTC	CASSRGTSMSYNEQFF
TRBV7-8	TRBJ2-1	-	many	TGTGCCAGCACCCCGAGGAGTAGCTCCTACAATGAGCAGTTCTTC	CASTPRSSSYNEQFF
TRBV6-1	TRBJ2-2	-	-	TGTGCCAGCAGTGAATACCCATCAGGACAGACCGGGGAGCTGTTTTTT	CASSEYPSGQTGELFF
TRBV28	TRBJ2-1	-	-	TGTGCCAGCAAGAGCTCCTACAATGAGCAGTTCTTC	CASKSSYNEQFF
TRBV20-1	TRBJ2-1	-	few	TGCAGTGCTAGACATGGTGGCAAGGTACATGAGCAGTTCTTC	CSARHGGKVHEQFF
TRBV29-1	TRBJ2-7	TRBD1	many	TGCAGCGTTTCGGACAGGGGGCCCAGCGAGCAGTACTTC	CSVSDRGPSEQYF
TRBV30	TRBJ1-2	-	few	TGTGCCTGGAGTGGGCAAACGGAGAACTATGGCTACACCTTC	CAWSGQTENYGYTF
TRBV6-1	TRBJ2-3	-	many	TGTGCCAGCGGCCAGGGGTTGGGGGCAGATACGCAGTATTTT	CASGQGLGADTQYF
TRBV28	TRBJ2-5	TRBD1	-	TGTGCCAGCAGTTTTTCAGGGGGCGCAGAGACCCAGTACTTC	CASSFSGGAETQYF
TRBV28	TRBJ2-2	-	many	TGTGCCAGCAGTTTATCTCCCGGGGAGCTGTTTTTT	CASSLSPGELFF
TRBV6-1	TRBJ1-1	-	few	TGTGCCAGCAGTGCACGGGGGAACACTGAAGCTTTCTTT	CASSARGNTEAFF
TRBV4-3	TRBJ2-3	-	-	TGCGCCAGCAGCCAAGAGTGGGCAGGGGACACAGATACGCAGTATTTT	CASSQEWAGDTDTQYF
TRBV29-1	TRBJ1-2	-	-	TGCAGCGTTGAAGAGGGGAGCTATTACGGCTACACCTTC	CSVEEGSYYGYTF
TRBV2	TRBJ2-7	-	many	TGTGCCAGCAGTGATCTGGCAGACTACGAGCAGTACTTC	CASSDLADYEQYF
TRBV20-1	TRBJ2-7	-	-	TGCAGTGCCCCTGACTCCACCTACGAGCAGTACTTC	CSAPDSTYEQYF
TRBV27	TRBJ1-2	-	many	TGTGCCAGCAGTCAGGCCGGGGCCTATGGCTACACCTTC	CASSQAGAYGYTF
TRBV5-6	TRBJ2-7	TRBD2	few	TGTGCCAGCACCCCGCCCGGGACTAGCAACGAGCAGTACTTC	CASTPPGTSNEQYF
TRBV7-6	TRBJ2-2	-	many	TGTGCCAGCAGTAGCGGCCGCCAGAGGGGGGAGCTGTTTTTT	CASSSGRQRGELFF
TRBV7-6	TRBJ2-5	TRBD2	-	TGTGCCAGCAGCTTCCTCACTAGCGGGGGGAGAGAGACCCAGTACTTC	CASSFLTSGGRETQYF
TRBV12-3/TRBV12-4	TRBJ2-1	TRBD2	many	TGTGCCAGCGGTAGCGGGGGGGCTATCAATGAGCAGTTCTTC	CASGSGGAINEQFF
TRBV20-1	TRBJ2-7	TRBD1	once	TGCAGTGCTCGACAGGGGGACGAGATAGGCGAGCAGTACTTC	CSARQGDEIGEQYF
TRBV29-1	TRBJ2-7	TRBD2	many	TGCAGCGTCCTGGGAGGGGCCTCCTACGAGCAGTACTTC	CSVLGGASYEQYF
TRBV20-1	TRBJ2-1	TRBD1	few	TGCAGTGCTTCTACCGTCACAGGGGATCACAATGAGCAGTTCTTC	CSASTVTGDHNEQFF
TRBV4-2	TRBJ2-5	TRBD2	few	TGTGCCAGCAGCCAAGGGGGGACTAGCGGACAAAAGGGAGAGACCCAGTACTTC	CASSQGGTSGQKGETQYF
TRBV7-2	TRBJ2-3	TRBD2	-	TGTGCCAGCAGCTTGGGACTAGCGGGGAGGGTGGATACGCAGTATTTT	CASSLGLAGRVDTQYF
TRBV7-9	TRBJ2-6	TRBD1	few	TGTGCCAGCAGCCGACAGGGAAAACGCTCTGGGGCCAACGTCCTGACTTTC	CASSRQGKRSGANVLTF
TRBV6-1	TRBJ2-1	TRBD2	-	TGTGCCATAACTAGCGGGGGGAATGAGCAGTTCTTC	CAITSGGNEQFF
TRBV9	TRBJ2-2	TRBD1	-	TGTGCCAGCAGCGTAGACGGACAGGGGGCCACCGGGGAGCTGTTTTTT	CASSVDGQGATGELFF
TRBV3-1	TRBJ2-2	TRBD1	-	TGTGCCAGCAGCCAAGTCCTCCAACAGGGGGCGCACACCGGGGAGCTGTTTTTT	CASSQVLQQGAHTGELFF
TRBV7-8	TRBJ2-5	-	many	TGTGCCAGCAGGCGAGAGGCCCAGTACTTC	CASRREAQYF
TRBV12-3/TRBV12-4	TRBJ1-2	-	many	TGTGCCAGCAGCGACCCCGGGAGCGGGCGAGAGTGTTCGTTC	CASSDPGSGRECSF